This entry features one TCR beta chain sequence. These data originate in a study of blood T cell repertoires in COVID-19. The CDR3 contains 14 residues. Germline V gives CDR1 MDHEN, CDR2 SYDVKM. V lost 5 bases to trimming and J lost 8 bases, with 15 bases between them. Measured with immunoSEQ multiplex PCR; TCRdb has only the in-frame clones, and not every one. The sample has tens of thousands of clones, approximately 90% seen once. The sequence was obtained from a human donor in a cohort sampled during active COVID-19. Specimen: peripheral blood. This sequence joins TRBV28 and TRBJ1-4; D may be TRBD1 (6 bases). The chain's CDR3 is CASSPQGFGEKLFF. The CDR3 region has the DNA TGTGCCAGCAGTCCACAGGGCTTTGGGGAAAAACTGTTTTTT. The whole variable domain, filled in from reference TRBV28 and TRBJ1-4, reads DVKVTQSSRYLVKRTGEKVFLECVQDMDHENMFWYRQDPGLGLRLIYFSYDVKMKEKGDIPEGYSVSREKKERFSLILESASTNQTSMYLCASSPQGFGEKLFFGSGTQLSVL.